What follows are 32 T cell receptor beta chains derived from one specimen sequenced in a study of cytomegalovirus exposure and HLA in healthy donors. The PCR made use of 60 Vbeta and 13 Jbeta primers. The data were produced by immunoSEQ multiplex PCR, yet TCRdb's version contains in-frame clones alone and is incomplete. The sample includes approximately 170,000 clones, around 84% of them seen just once. Material for sequencing was PBMCs. The receptors were sampled from a boy aged 2 to 10 in good health and CMV-seronegative.

This sequence joins TRBV6-1 and TRBJ1-6; TRBD1 agrees at 7 bases. CDR3 size: 14 residues. Trimming at V came to 6 bases and at J to 5 bases, leaving 4 bases not matched to a gene. CDR1 and CDR2 (germline): MNHNS, SASEGT. The chain's CDR3 is CASREGQNNSPLHF. CDR3 nucleotides: TGTGCCAGCAGGGAGGGACAGAATAATTCACCCCTCCACTTT.

The gene calls are TRBV28 and TRBJ1-2, with TRBD1 matching 7 bases. In germline, CDR1 is MDHEN, CDR2 SYDVKM. V shed 7 bases, J shed 8 bases, and the junction held 10 bases outside the gene matches. There are 13 residues in the CDR3. CDR3 in DNA: TGTGCCAGCACCCTTGACAGGGTGGGCGGCTACACCTTC. Encoded protein: CASTLDRVGGYTF.

The chain combines TRBV15 with TRBJ1-1, with a tentative D call TRBD1 (6 bases). Looked up from germline, CDR1 is LNHNV and CDR2 is YYDKDF (reference sequence). The germline V and J ends were trimmed by 3 bases and 5 bases, with 10 bases remaining between them. The CDR3 runs 13 residues. CDR3 in DNA: TGTGCCACCAGCAGCGGACAGAAAACTGAAGCTTTCTTT. This encodes CATSSGQKTEAFF.

The sample holds one count of this clone. The J gene is TRBJ2-7, the V gene TRBV27; D is perhaps TRBD2 (6 bases). The CDR3 totals 13 residues. V was pared by 6 bases and J by 3 bases, with 12 bases between. The germline gives CDR1 MNHEY, CDR2 SMNVEV (reference sequence). The CDR3 loop is CASSRGTNYEQYF. Here the CDR3 DNA reads TGTGCCAGCAGCCGGGGGACCAACTACGAGCAGTACTTC.

The rearrangement joins TRBV19 to TRBJ1-3; the match to TRBD1 covers 7 bases. The CDR3 sequence is 15 residues long. V gave up 5 bases and J gave up 4 bases; unmatched junction bases: 8. Per the germline V gene, CDR1 is LNHDA and CDR2 is SQIVND (reference sequence). CDR3 bases: TGTGCCAGTAGTCCGGGACAGCTAACGGGAAACACCATATATTTT. Translating it yields CASSPGQLTGNTIYF. The whole variable domain, remainder taken from reference TRBV19 and TRBJ1-3, is DGGITQSPKYLFRKEGQNVTLSCEQNLNHDAMYWYRQDPGQGLRLIYYSQIVNDFQKGDIAEGYSVSREKKESFPLTVTSAQKNPTAFYLCASSPGQLTGNTIYFGEGSWLTVV.

The chain employs TRBV2 and TRBJ2-1; 10 positions match TRBD2. The CDR3 covers 14 residues. Trimming cost V 7 bases and J 7 bases; bases outside gene matches: 7. Per the germline V gene, CDR1 is SNHLY and CDR2 is FYNNEI. CDR3 sequence reads: CASTRLAGGNEQFF. CDR3 nucleotides: TGTGCCAGCACCCGACTAGCGGGTGGGAATGAGCAGTTCTTC.

The J gene is TRBJ2-2, the V gene TRBV6-1; TRBD2 matches 9 bases. This CDR3 contains 18 residues. With V trimmed by 2 bases and J by 0 bases, 7 bases remained unmatched. CDR1 and CDR2 from the germline V gene are MNHNS and SASEGT. The CDR3 nucleotides are TGTGCCAGCAGTGAAAGGACGGGACTAGCTGCGAACACCGGGGAGCTGTTTTTT. This codes for CASSERTGLAANTGELFF.

This sequence joins TRBV9 and TRBJ2-3; D might be TRBD1 (7 bases). The germline V and J ends were trimmed by 5 bases and 6 bases, with 22 bases remaining between them. Looked up from germline, CDR1 is SGDLS and CDR2 is YYNGEE. CDR3 length equals 16 residues. CDR3 region: CASRGGTERPGDTQYF. The DNA for the CDR3 is TGTGCCAGCAGGGGCGGGACAGAAAGACCCGGGGATACGCAGTATTTT.

This chain links TRBV7-9 with TRBJ2-2, with 9 bases lining up with TRBD2. CDR1 and CDR2 from the germline V gene are SEHNR and FQNEAQ (reference sequence). V lost 0 bases and J lost 5; bases outside the gene matches: 7. The CDR3 covers 17 residues. CDR3 residues: CASSLARRLAVTGELFF. The CDR3 DNA sequence: TGTGCCAGCAGCTTAGCGAGAAGACTAGCGGTTACCGGGGAGCTGTTTTTT.

The chain recombines TRBV29-1 with TRBJ2-5, with 11 positions matching TRBD1. The J call could be wrong; TRBJ2-7 is a better fit for the DNA end. The CDR3 length is 14 residues. Germline V gene data show CDR1 as SQVTM and CDR2 as ANQGSEA. CDR3 loop: CSVEGTGGSYEQYF. CDR3 DNA: TGCAGCGTTGAGGGGACAGGGGGCTCCTACGAGCAGTACTTC.

The J gene is TRBJ1-1, the V gene TRBV19, with D perhaps matching TRBD1 (5 bases). The length of the CDR3 is 15 residues. The V gene lost 3 bases and the J gene lost 2 bases, with 13 bases spanning the gap. The germline V gene has CDR1 LNHDA and CDR2 SQIVND (reference sequence). CDR3 nucleotide sequence: TGTGCCAGTAGTATGATCGGGAGGGGTAACACTGAAGCTTTCTTT. Translating it yields CASSMIGRGNTEAFF.

J is TRBJ1-4 and V is TRBV14, with 8 bases matching TRBD1. The CDR3 length is 16 residues. The V gene's germline CDR1 is SGHDN and CDR2 FVKESK. The J segment lost 5 bases and the V segment lost 4 bases, leaving 9 bases of the junction unmatched. The CDR3 region is CASSRQAGGGNEKLFF. The CDR3 DNA is TGTGCCAGCAGCCGGCAAGCAGGGGGCGGCAATGAAAAACTGTTTTTT.

The chain recombines TRBV2 with TRBJ2-1, with 12 bases identical to TRBD1. CDR1 and CDR2 from the germline V gene are SNHLY and FYNNEI. The junction had 8 bases not matched to a gene; V was cut back by 4 bases and J by 4 bases. The CDR3 runs 17 residues. The CDR3 loop is CASSGQPGQGAYNEQFF. The CDR3 region has the DNA TGTGCCAGCAGTGGGCAGCCGGGACAGGGGGCTTACAATGAGCAGTTCTTC.

The rearrangement joins TRBV19 to TRBJ2-7, with TRBD1 matching over 9 bases. CDR1 and CDR2 (germline): LNHDA, SQIVND (reference sequence). This CDR3 comprises 14 residues. V lost 6 bases to trimming and J lost 6 bases; unmatched junction nucleotides: 9. The DNA for the CDR3 is TGTGCCAGTAGACTCAGACAGGGGGGCAGCGAGCAGTACTTC. Translating it yields CASRLRQGGSEQYF.

The CDR3 reads CASSTPTAALEGRAFF. CDR3 in DNA: TGTGCCAGCAGCACCCCCACGGCTGCGTTAGAGGGTAGGGCTTTCTTT. The chain links TRBV28 to TRBJ1-1; D not certain. Germline CDR1 and CDR2: MDHEN and SYDVKM. V was shortened by 6 bases and J by 11 bases, with 28 bases between the two germline ends. There are 16 residues in the CDR3.

The gene calls are TRBV7-9 and TRBJ2-1; 7 nucleotides align to TRBD2. J was trimmed by 0 bases and V by 5 bases; bases with no gene match: 7. The CDR3 runs to 16 residues. Per the germline V gene, CDR1 is SEHNR and CDR2 is FQNEAQ (reference sequence). The CDR3 reads CASSPRIAGSYNEQFF. The CDR3 DNA reads TGTGCCAGCAGCCCACGTATAGCGGGCTCCTACAATGAGCAGTTCTTC.

The chain links TRBV20-1 to TRBJ2-5; D is possibly TRBD2 (5 bases). Per the germline V gene, CDR1 is DFQATT and CDR2 is SNEGSKA (reference sequence). V lost 4 bases, J lost 13 bases, and 16 bases lay in between. CDR3 length equals 11 residues. CDR3 residues: CSATLELRRYF. In nucleotides, the CDR3 is TGCAGTGCTACACTAGAACTTCGGAGGTACTTC.

The V gene is TRBV28, the J gene TRBJ1-5; unclear D gene. Germline lookup yields CDR1 MDHEN and CDR2 SYDVKM. V lost 6 bases and J 2 bases, leaving 8 bases between the germline ends. This CDR3 has 13 residues. The CDR3 DNA reads as TGTGCCAGCAGGACTTTCCGCAATCAGCCCCAGCATTTT. Translation gives CASRTFRNQPQHF.

The V call is TRBV5-4, the J call TRBJ2-3, with D hard to call. Germline assignment: CDR1 SGHNT and CDR2 YYREEE (reference sequence). Trimming stripped 0 bases from V and 0 bases from J, with 5 bases between. This CDR3 comprises 14 residues. CDR3 residues: CASSLDSSTDTQYF. The CDR3, as DNA: TGTGCCAGCAGCTTGGACAGCAGCACAGATACGCAGTATTTT.

J is TRBJ1-1 and V is TRBV6-5, with 9 bases fitting TRBD1. CDR1 is MNHEY and CDR2 is SVGAGI in the germline V gene. Trimming took 5 bases from V and 5 from J; bases not matched to a gene: 6. This CDR3 is built from 14 residues. CDR3: CASSNTGGGTEAFF. The CDR3 coding sequence is TGTGCCAGCAGTAACACAGGGGGCGGGACTGAAGCTTTCTTT.

This clone was observed a single time. The rearrangement links TRBV6-1 to TRBJ1-6; D is perhaps TRBD1 (6 bases). V was shortened by 7 bases and J by 10 bases, with 17 bases between the two germline ends. The germline V gene encodes CDR1 MNHNS and CDR2 SASEGT. There are 14 residues in the CDR3. The chain's CDR3 is CASTQTGEGSPLHF. Here the CDR3 DNA reads TGTGCCAGCACCCAGACAGGAGAAGGATCACCCCTCCACTTT.

The CDR3, as DNA: TGCGCCAGCAGCCAACAGGAACCTGGTGAAAAACTGTTTTTT. Protein: CASSQQEPGEKLFF. The chain recombines TRBV5-1 with TRBJ1-4; D may be TRBD1 (5 bases). Per the germline V gene, CDR1 is SGHRS and CDR2 is YFSETQ. CDR3 size: 14 residues. The V end lost 4 bases, the J end lost 7 bases, and 14 bases lay between the germline ends.

The CDR3 DNA reads TGTGCCAGCCCTCCGTTCTCTGGGGCCAACGTCCTGACTTTC. As protein: CASPPFSGANVLTF. This chain uses TRBV2 with TRBJ2-6; D unresolved. Germline values: CDR1 SNHLY, CDR2 FYNNEI. The CDR3 has 14 residues. V lost 8 bases to trimming and J lost 0 bases, with 8 bases between them.

Concerning this clone itself: Other nucleotide sequences in the sample specify the same CDR3. The V and J genes are TRBV5-1 and TRBJ1-5; 7 bases fit TRBD1. Per the germline V gene, CDR1 is SGHRS and CDR2 is YFSETQ. Trimming at V came to 4 bases and at J to 4 bases, leaving 8 bases not matched to a gene. This CDR3 comprises 15 residues. The CDR3, as DNA: TGCGCCAGCAGCGCCACAGGGGATAGTAATCAGCCCCAGCATTTT. Translating it yields CASSATGDSNQPQHF. Together with reference TRBV5-1 and TRBJ1-5, the CDR3 gives the full variable domain: KAGVTQTPRYLIKTRGQQVTLSCSPISGHRSVSWYQQTPGQGLQFLFEYFSETQRNKGNFPGRFSGRQFSNSRSEMNVSTLELGDSALYLCASSATGDSNQPQHFGDGTRLSIL.

The chain carries TRBV27 and TRBJ2-7; maybe TRBD1 (6 bases). CDR3 length equals 15 residues. The V gene lost 3 bases and the J gene lost 2 bases, with 14 bases spanning the gap. The germline CDR1 and CDR2 sequences are MNHEY and SMNVEV (reference sequence). The DNA of the CDR3 is TGTGCCAGCAGTTTGGGGGCCATACTAACCTACGAGCAGTACTTC. It codes for CASSLGAILTYEQYF.

The gene calls are TRBV9 and TRBJ2-1; D gene uncertain. The CDR3 has 11 amino acids. V dropped 3 bases and J dropped 6 bases, with 4 bases sitting between them. Germline V gene lookup returns CDR1 SGDLS and CDR2 YYNGEE. CDR3 DNA sequence: TGTGCCAGCAGCGCCCGCAATGAGCAGTTCTTC. Translated, it gives CASSARNEQFF.

This clone showed up just a few times. The J gene is TRBJ2-3, the V gene TRBV7-6; 7 bases line up with TRBD1. The CDR3 extends over 15 amino acids. Germline loops: CDR1 SGHVS, CDR2 FNYEAQ. V was pared by 5 bases and J by 2 bases, with 7 bases of the junction left unmatched. CDR3 bases: TGTGCCAGCAGCGCCGGGACAGAAGCCACAGATACGCAGTATTTT. Amino acids: CASSAGTEATDTQYF.

The chain links TRBV27 to TRBJ1-1, with D uncertain. The CDR3 runs to 13 residues. The germline CDR1 and CDR2 sequences are MNHEY and SMNVEV (reference sequence). V was trimmed by 6 bases and J by 5 bases, leaving 13 bases between them. The CDR3 DNA reads as TGTGCCAGCAGCTCCTCGGTCTATACTGAAGCTTTCTTT. It codes for CASSSSVYTEAFF.

The chain combines TRBV6-1 with TRBJ2-5; no reliable D call. Gene TRBJ2-7 matches the end of the DNA better, so the J call may be wrong. The CDR3 covers 11 residues. The germline gives CDR1 MNHNS, CDR2 SASEGT. In nucleotides, the CDR3 is TGTGCCAGCAGTGAGGGCTACGAGCAGTACTTC. It yields the protein CASSEGYEQYF.

The V gene is TRBV20-1, the J gene TRBJ1-1; no firm D call. The CDR3 has 11 residues. V lost 6 bases, J lost 4 bases, and 9 bases lay in between. In germline, CDR1 is DFQATT, CDR2 SNEGSKA (reference sequence). CDR3 loop: CSAPWSTEAFF. In nucleotides, the CDR3 is TGCAGTGCCCCTTGGAGCACTGAAGCTTTCTTT.

V usage is TRBV30 and J usage is TRBJ1-6, with D possibly being TRBD1 (6 bases). Trimming left V 3 bases short and J 5 bases short, with 11 bases between. Germline V gene lookup returns CDR1 GTSNPN and CDR2 SVGIG (reference sequence). This CDR3 has 14 residues. The CDR3 DNA sequence: TGTGCCTGGAGGGAAGGGGGAAATAATTCACCCCTCCACTTT. Its translation is CAWREGGNNSPLHF. Looking up the rest from reference TRBV30 and TRBJ1-6 gives the full variable domain: SQTIHQWPATLVQPVGSPLSLECTVEGTSNPNLYWYRQAAGRGLQLLFYSVGIGQISSEVPQNLSASRPQDRQFILSSKKLLLSDSGFYLCAWREGGNNSPLHFGNGTRLTVT.

The chain has TRBV28 and TRBJ1-5, with D possibly matching TRBD1 (5 bases). The CDR3 is 14 amino acids. The germline CDR1 and CDR2 sequences are MDHEN and SYDVKM. Deletions cut 6 bases from V and 6 bases from J, with 15 bases between. The CDR3 region is CASSWGVAGQPQHF. In DNA form, the CDR3 reads TGTGCCAGCAGCTGGGGGGTAGCGGGTCAGCCCCAGCATTTT.